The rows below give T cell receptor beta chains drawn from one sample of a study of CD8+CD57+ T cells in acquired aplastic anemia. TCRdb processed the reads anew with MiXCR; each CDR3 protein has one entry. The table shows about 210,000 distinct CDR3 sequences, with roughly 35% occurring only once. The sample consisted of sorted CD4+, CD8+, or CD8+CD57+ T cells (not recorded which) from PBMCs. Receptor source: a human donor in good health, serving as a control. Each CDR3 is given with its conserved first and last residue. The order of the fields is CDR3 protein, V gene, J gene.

CASSISRGGGGTDTQYF	TRBV19	TRBJ2-3
CATSDSASGSGGNIQYF	TRBV24-1	TRBJ2-4
CSVVEETQYF	TRBV29-1	TRBJ2-5
CATSVGRGASDTQYF	TRBV24-1	TRBJ2-3
CASSAPPIAGAAGEQYF	TRBV7-8	TRBJ2-7
CAISGGTPNQPQHF	TRBV10-3	TRBJ1-5
CSASPRGGGNEQFF	TRBV20-1	TRBJ2-1
CASSGQKSSYEQYF	TRBV7-9	TRBJ2-7
CASSYSWGLAAQETQYF	TRBV25-1	TRBJ2-5
CAIRPTGTHGYTF	TRBV10-3	TRBJ1-2
CASRFRGGYNEQFF	TRBV6-1	TRBJ2-1
CASSYRGSGANVLTF	TRBV6-6	TRBJ2-6
CASSGGLAGEETQYF	TRBV2	TRBJ2-5
CASRGGLSGNTIYF	TRBV2	TRBJ1-3
CASSPRISGYTF	TRBV2	TRBJ1-2
CSASAAGGGQPQHF	TRBV20-1	TRBJ1-5
CASARSTGEQYF	TRBV25-1	TRBJ2-7
CASRRPQETQYF	TRBV10-2	TRBJ2-5
CACAGHYNSPLHF	TRBV6-2/TRBV6-3	TRBJ1-6
CASSQTYRFSYEQYF	TRBV19	TRBJ2-7
CASRGPRNQPQHF	TRBV2	TRBJ1-5
CSARVEIGYGYTF	TRBV20-1	TRBJ1-2
CSASLLGALTQYF	TRBV20-1	TRBJ2-3
CASSSGLYNEKLFF	TRBV2	TRBJ1-4
CASSQDRDGQPQHF	TRBV19	TRBJ1-5
CSAPTGGAFVAFF	TRBV20-1	TRBJ1-1
CASSLTEGGINEQYF	TRBV7-9	TRBJ2-7
CASSADRARGYTF	TRBV6-1	TRBJ1-2
CAISDHQGRGTYEQYF	TRBV10-3	TRBJ2-7
CASKARAENYNEQFF	TRBV7-9	TRBJ2-1
CSARDWGEGDEQYF	TRBV20-1	TRBJ2-7
CASSLGTATEAFF	TRBV5-1	TRBJ1-1
CASSLHRGLDEQYF	TRBV7-9	TRBJ2-7
CSARRVGGRGGSETQYF	TRBV20-1	TRBJ2-5
CASSIGASYEQYF	TRBV19	TRBJ2-7